Sequencing of this T cell receptor beta chain was carried out in a study of technical replicates of blood from a few donors. The method was immunoSEQ multiplex PCR; TCRdb's version includes in-frame clones alone and lacks a portion of them. The sample contains about 18,000 clones, about four fifths of which appear only once. Trimming took 4 bases from V and 4 from J; bases not matched to a gene: 7. CDR1 and CDR2 from the germline V gene are SGHDN and FVKESK. CDR3 length equals 18 residues. V gene TRBV14 combines with J gene TRBJ2-6; TRBD2 matches at 13 bases. The TCR comes from a human donor in good health. Some clones in this sample may be carry-over from other donors' samples. Sequenced input: PBMCs. CDR3 residues: CASSLGLAGVGGANVLTF. CDR3 DNA sequence: TGTGCCAGCAGCCTTGGACTAGCGGGAGTTGGCGGGGCCAACGTCCTGACTTTC.